Listed here are 2 T cell receptor beta chains from one sample, sequenced in a study of blood T cell repertoires in COVID-19. Sequenced by immunoSEQ multiplex PCR; TCRdb stores in-frame clones only, minus some. The table includes over 20,000 clones, 65% to 85% detected once. Source material: peripheral blood. The receptor source for this set is a man aged 45-65 years with active or convalescent COVID-19.

V and J are TRBV27 and TRBJ1-4; 8 positions match TRBD1. The germline V gene encodes CDR1 MNHEY and CDR2 SMNVEV (reference sequence). After removal of 5 bases from V and 7 bases from J, the junction contained 9 bases not matched to a gene. CDR3 length equals 15 residues. Here the CDR3 reads CASSLRTGTSEKLFF. In DNA, the CDR3 is TGTGCCAGCAGTCTAAGGACAGGGACGAGTGAAAAACTGTTTTTT.

The chain recombines TRBV5-1 with TRBJ2-5; D might be TRBD1 (6 bases). Trimming removed 4 bases at V and 5 bases at J, with 18 bases between. This CDR3 is 15 amino acids long. The V gene's germline CDR1 is SGHRS and CDR2 YFSETQ. The CDR3 reads CASSPWQGSQETQYF. DNA of the CDR3: TGCGCCAGCAGCCCCTGGCAGGGGTCCCAGGAGACCCAGTACTTC. Full variable domain (rest looked up from reference TRBV5-1 and TRBJ2-5): KAGVTQTPRYLIKTRGQQVTLSCSPISGHRSVSWYQQTPGQGLQFLFEYFSETQRNKGNFPGRFSGRQFSNSRSEMNVSTLELGDSALYLCASSPWQGSQETQYFGPGTRLLVL.